One and the same sample provided the 24 T cell receptor beta chains below, sequenced in a study of cytomegalovirus exposure and HLA in healthy donors. PCR amplification relied on 60 Vbeta primers (plus 13 Jbeta primers). Assay: immunoSEQ multiplex PCR; the TCRdb copy retains only in-frame clones and omits some. The table records 150,000 or so clones, 60% to 75% of them present only once. The sample comprised PBMCs. The receptors were sampled from a man aged 18 to 30 in good health and CMV-seronegative.

The rearrangement links TRBV18 to TRBJ1-3; D is undetermined. The CDR3 contains 15 residues. CDR1 is KGHSH and CDR2 is LQKENI in the germline V gene. The V end was cut by 3 bases, the J end by 4 bases, with 13 bases between. The CDR3 DNA reads TGTGCCAGCTCACCTCAGACACACAGCGGAAACACCATATATTTT. Its translation is CASSPQTHSGNTIYF.

The rearrangement joins TRBV5-6 to TRBJ2-2, with TRBD1 as a possible D gene (6 bases). The CDR3 contains 14 residues. Germline assignment: CDR1 SGHDT and CDR2 YYEEEE. V was trimmed by 0 bases and J by 5 bases, leaving 8 bases between them. In DNA form, the CDR3 reads TGTGCCAGCAGCTTGGTAGGGGGAACCGGGGAGCTGTTTTTT. Protein sequence: CASSLVGGTGELFF.

The chain combines TRBV29-1 with TRBJ2-7; D uncertain. Germline lookup yields CDR1 SQVTM and CDR2 ANQGSEA. Deletions cut 1 base from V and 2 bases from J, with 12 bases between. The CDR3 extends over 14 amino acids. CDR3 region: CSVEGRNSPYEQYF. The DNA for the CDR3 is TGCAGCGTTGAAGGAAGGAACAGTCCCTACGAGCAGTACTTC.

This clone was counted once. The chain joins TRBV5-4 to TRBJ2-3, with TRBD2 matching over 14 bases. J was trimmed by 4 bases and V by 3 bases; bases with no gene match: 10. Germline V gives CDR1 SGHNT, CDR2 YYREEE (reference sequence). The CDR3 spans 18 residues. CDR3 protein: CASSSTSGGALFADTQYF. In nucleotides, the CDR3 is TGTGCCAGCAGCTCGACTAGCGGGGGGGCCTTATTTGCAGATACGCAGTATTTT.

The rearrangement joins TRBV2 to TRBJ2-2; 11 bases align to TRBD2. This CDR3 has 16 residues. Trimming cost V 3 bases and J 6 bases; bases outside gene matches: 6. Germline V gene sequence: CDR1 SNHLY, CDR2 FYNNEI. For the CDR3, the DNA is TGTGCCAGCAGTGAGATTAGCGGGGGGGCCGCCGGGGAGCTGTTTTTT. As protein: CASSEISGGAAGELFF.

This clone was recorded a few times. J is TRBJ2-7 and V is TRBV5-1, with 7 bases aligning to TRBD1. This CDR3 is 13 amino acids long. Germline lookup yields CDR1 SGHRS and CDR2 YFSETQ. V gave up 4 bases and J gave up 2 bases; unmatched junction bases: 3. The CDR3 here is CASSPGQTYEQYF. CDR3 DNA sequence: TGCGCCAGCAGCCCGGGACAGACCTACGAGCAGTACTTC.

The rearrangement joins TRBV6-5 to TRBJ2-1; 8 nucleotides align to TRBD1. The CDR3 has 16 amino acids. Per germline, CDR1 MNHEY and CDR2 SVGAGI. The V and J ends lost 0 bases and 6 bases, in that order; junction bases with no gene match: 7. The CDR3 coding sequence is TGTGCCAGCAGTTACTCCCGGGACAGGTTAACCAATGAGCAGTTCTTC. Translation gives CASSYSRDRLTNEQFF.

This chain links TRBV5-5 with TRBJ2-3; a possible D gene is TRBD1 (6 bases). The CDR3 has 13 amino acids. Germline V gene sequence: CDR1 SGHKS, CDR2 YYEKEE (reference sequence). Trimming left V 1 base short and J 6 bases short, with 9 bases between. CDR3 protein: CASSLLGADTQYF. CDR3 bases: TGTGCCAGCAGCTTGTTGGGGGCGGATACGCAGTATTTT.

A note on this clone: Other nucleotide sequences from this sample produce the same CDR3. The chain links TRBV7-9 to TRBJ1-1; 7 bases fit TRBD1. This CDR3 has 14 amino acids. J lost 6 bases, V lost 1 base, and 5 bases had no gene match. In germline, CDR1 is SEHNR, CDR2 FQNEAQ (reference sequence). DNA of the CDR3: TGTGCCAGCAGCTTAGTACAGGGGATCCCTGAAGCTTTCTTT. Translating gives CASSLVQGIPEAFF.

The J gene is TRBJ1-1, the V gene TRBV7-9; D uncertain. The V end lost 1 base, the J end lost 4 bases, and 7 bases lay between the germline ends. This CDR3 is built from 13 residues. Germline assignment: CDR1 SEHNR and CDR2 FQNEAQ (reference sequence). CDR3 amino acids: CASSLERATEAFF. CDR3 nucleotide sequence: TGTGCCAGCAGCTTAGAGCGGGCCACTGAAGCTTTCTTT.

This chain joins TRBV27 and TRBJ2-3; 9 positions agree with TRBD1. Per the germline V gene, CDR1 is MNHEY and CDR2 is SMNVEV (reference sequence). V was pared by 6 bases and J by 3 bases, with 7 bases of the junction left unmatched. The CDR3 runs 15 residues. CDR3 DNA sequence: TGTGCCAGCAGAGCAACAGGGGGCAGAACAGATACGCAGTATTTT. This codes for CASRATGGRTDTQYF.

This clone was recorded a few times. The chain employs TRBV19 and TRBJ1-6; 10 positions agree with TRBD1. Losses at the gene ends were 7 bases for V and 7 bases for J; bases not matched to a gene: 4. In germline, CDR1 is LNHDA, CDR2 SQIVND (reference sequence). The CDR3 spans 14 residues. The CDR3 nucleotides read TGTGCCAGTAAGGGACAGGGGTCAAATTCACCCCTCCACTTT. Translated, it gives CASKGQGSNSPLHF. Full variable domain (missing parts from reference TRBV19 and TRBJ1-6): DGGITQSPKYLFRKEGQNVTLSCEQNLNHDAMYWYRQDPGQGLRLIYYSQIVNDFQKGDIAEGYSVSREKKESFPLTVTSAQKNPTAFYLCASKGQGSNSPLHFGNGTRLTVT.

The chain couples TRBV11-2 to TRBJ2-7; the D gene is possibly TRBD1 (5 bases). The CDR3 is made up of 15 amino acids. The V gene lost 0 bases and the J gene lost 2 bases, with 11 bases spanning the gap. Germline assignment: CDR1 SGHAT and CDR2 FQNNGV. The CDR3 nucleotides read TGTGCCAGCAGCTTAGATCGGGCAGGGACCTACGAGCAGTACTTC. Its translation: CASSLDRAGTYEQYF.

Only a few counts were recorded for this clone. The chain carries TRBV19 and TRBJ1-4, with 8 bases matching TRBD1. V shed 4 bases and J 0 bases; nucleotides not matched to a gene: 7. This CDR3 has 17 residues. Germline CDR1 and CDR2: LNHDA and SQIVND (reference sequence). The CDR3 nucleotides are TGTGCCAGTAGTACCGGGACAGGCCCCGCAACTAATGAAAAACTGTTTTTT. Translation gives CASSTGTGPATNEKLFF.

The rearrangement joins TRBV28 to TRBJ2-4, with D maybe TRBD1 (6 bases). V was shortened by 3 bases and J by 6 bases, with 9 bases between the two germline ends. Germline CDR1 reads MDHEN; CDR2 reads SYDVKM. The CDR3 is 13 residues long. The CDR3: CASSLDSTNIQYF. Written as DNA, the CDR3 is TGTGCCAGCAGTTTGGACAGCACAAACATTCAGTACTTC.

This chain joins TRBV20-1 and TRBJ2-5; D is undetermined. This CDR3 has 11 residues. Trimming took off 1 base at V and 5 bases at J, with 5 bases between the two ends. Germline V CDR1 and CDR2: DFQATT, SNEGSKA (reference sequence). The CDR3, as DNA: TGCAGTGCTAGAGTAGTTGAGACCCAGTACTTC. Protein: CSARVVETQYF.

The J gene is TRBJ2-7, the V gene TRBV9, with 7 positions matching TRBD2. Germline V gene sequence: CDR1 SGDLS, CDR2 YYNGEE. The CDR3 covers 16 residues. Losses at the gene ends were 1 base for V and 2 bases for J; bases not matched to a gene: 9. Here the CDR3 reads CASSVRRAGVPYEQYF. The CDR3 coding sequence is TGTGCCAGCAGCGTAAGACGGGCGGGGGTGCCCTACGAGCAGTACTTC.

This chain joins TRBV30 and TRBJ1-4, with D unclear. The length of the CDR3 is 12 residues. Trimming removed 0 bases from V and 8 bases from J, with 7 bases in between. The germline V gene encodes CDR1 GTSNPN and CDR2 SVGIG (reference sequence). The CDR3 reads CAWSVIREKLFF. CDR3 nucleotide sequence: TGTGCCTGGAGTGTCATCCGGGAAAAACTGTTTTTT.

V is TRBV5-4 and J is TRBJ1-1; D gene uncertain. Germline V lookup: CDR1 SGHNT, CDR2 YYREEE (reference sequence). CDR3 size: 14 residues. Trimming took off 2 bases at V and 2 bases at J, with 10 bases between the two ends. The CDR3 nucleotides are TGTGCCAGCAGCTTCGGGGTCTTAAACACTGAAGCTTTCTTT. As protein: CASSFGVLNTEAFF.

The chain employs TRBV5-1 and TRBJ1-1; 7 nucleotides agree with TRBD1. V dropped 3 bases and J dropped 6; count of bases not matched to a gene: 17. Germline V CDR1 and CDR2: SGHRS, YFSETQ. The CDR3 is 17 residues long. This CDR3 reads CASSSFDRANPHAEAFF. The CDR3, as DNA: TGCGCCAGCAGCTCCTTCGACAGGGCCAACCCTCACGCTGAAGCTTTCTTT.

CDR3 region: CASSPKGRGNTEAFF. The CDR3 nucleotides are TGTGCCAGCAGCCCCAAAGGGAGGGGGAACACTGAAGCTTTCTTT. The V gene is TRBV7-8, the J gene TRBJ1-1, with D tentatively TRBD1 (5 bases). The CDR3 consists of 15 residues. Trimming left V 5 bases short and J 1 base short, with 14 bases between. CDR1 SGHVS and CDR2 FQNEAQ come from the germline V gene.

CDR3 loop: CASRGLAGYNEQFF. CDR3 bases: TGTGCCAGTAGAGGACTAGCGGGGTACAATGAGCAGTTCTTC. V gene TRBV19 combines with J gene TRBJ2-1, with TRBD2 matching over 12 bases. J lost 4 bases, V lost 6 bases, and 1 base had no gene match. The CDR3 sequence is 14 residues long. Germline CDR1 is LNHDA and CDR2 is SQIVND (reference sequence).

The V call is TRBV6-4, the J call TRBJ2-7; possibly TRBD1 for D (6 bases). This CDR3 is built from 14 residues. V gave up 11 bases and J gave up 1 base, with 18 bases separating them. In germline, CDR1 is MRHNA, CDR2 SNTAGT. CDR3 DNA: TGTGCCCGAATCCCGAGGGGACAATCCTACGAGCAGTACTTC. This codes for CARIPRGQSYEQYF.

The chain couples TRBV28 to TRBJ2-3; D may be TRBD1 (5 bases). V gave up 7 bases and J gave up 2 bases, with 16 bases separating them. This CDR3 has 15 residues. Germline lookup yields CDR1 MDHEN and CDR2 SYDVKM. The DNA of the CDR3 is TGTGCCAGCACCGTAGGGGCAGTGGACACAGATACGCAGTATTTT. Residues: CASTVGAVDTDTQYF.